Below, 3 T cell receptor beta chains from the same sample are listed, as sequenced in a study of T-cell reconstitution after alpha-beta-depleted transplantation in children (dated by TCRdb to 2016 to 2018). Receptor libraries were prepared by PCR. Sequenced on an Illumina HiSeq 2500. TCR library preparation used molecular barcoding, with unique molecular identifiers applied to normalize quantification of the TCRbeta repertoire. The public sequencing data were trimmed at Q25 with fastp and processed into clonotypes with MiXCR by TCRdb, which kept only in-frame beta chains. Entries are consolidated by CDR3 protein sequence, retaining the most common genes and DNA. The sample yields 200,000 to 250,000 distinct CDR3 sequences; about 9.5% were counted once. Jointly, the top ten make up 6.2% of the sample. Source: PBMCs from the stem cell graft donor, taken from the stem cell graft. All receptors derive from a human donor who donated a stem cell graft to a child with acute lymphoblastic leukemia.

The genes are TRBV10-1 and TRBJ1-6; D gene unclear. V was cut by 8 bases and J by 5 bases, with 13 bases left in between. Germline-derived CDR1 and CDR2 are WNHNN and SYGVQD (reference sequence). The CDR3 has 14 amino acids. CDR3 sequence (DNA): TGCGCCAGCGCGAGGTTACGGAATAATTCACCCCTCCACTTT. Its translation is CASARLRNNSPLHF.

There are a few counts of this clonotype. The rearrangement uses TRBV5-1 and TRBJ1-1, with 8 bases lining up with TRBD1. CDR1 and CDR2 from the germline V gene are SGHRS and YFSETQ. This CDR3 is built from 14 residues. J gave up 4 bases and V 4 bases, and 6 bases lay outside the gene matches. CDR3: CASSVQGDGTEAFF. CDR3 nucleotide sequence: TGCGCCAGCAGCGTACAGGGGGATGGCACTGAAGCTTTCTTT.

This clonotype was observed at least ten times. The chain recombines TRBV9 with TRBJ1-1; D unclear. The length of the CDR3 is 13 residues. Trimming took off 1 base at V and 1 base at J, with 5 bases between the two ends. The germline CDR1 and CDR2 sequences are SGDLS and YYNGEE. CDR3 loop: CASSVQPNTEAFF. In DNA, the CDR3 is TGTGCCAGCAGCGTACAACCGAACACTGAAGCTTTCTTT.